The present TCR beta chain was sequenced within a study of cytomegalovirus exposure and HLA in healthy donors. Germline V gives CDR1 MDHEN, CDR2 SYDVKM. CDR3 length equals 13 residues. V lost 6 bases, J lost 6 bases, and 15 bases lay in between. As to this clone: The antigen is not known.

Primers: 60 Vbeta forward and 13 Jbeta reverse. Sequencing was performed with immunoSEQ multiplex PCR; in TCRdb, only in-frame clones are kept and a portion is missing. The sample has 100,000 to 150,000 clones, roughly 70% seen once. General study findings and limits: With further analysis later on, most CMV-associated TCR beta chains appeared HLA-restricted.

Sample: PBMCs. The chain has TRBV28 and TRBJ2-7; tentative D call: TRBD2 (7 bases). This TCR derives from a man aged 35 to 55 in good health and CMV-seropositive. CDR3 DNA: TGTGCCAGCAGAGGGGGGGTCCTGGGCGAGCAGTACTTC. It is translated as CASRGGVLGEQYF.